The present entry profiles one TCR beta chain with its context. Under the authors' procedure: Nucleated cell number was recorded as an estimate derived from reference gene primer amplification. The method was immunoSEQ multiplex PCR; TCRdb's version includes in-frame clones alone and lacks a portion of them. Clone size and V and J calls were adopted from that table, with D and trimming inferred from the DNA. The sample carries hundreds of thousands of clones, approximately 84% recorded once. Germline lookup yields CDR1 SGHTA and CDR2 FQGTGA. The CDR3 sequence is 17 residues long. The V segment lost 0 bases and the J segment 0 bases; nucleotides outside the gene matches: 3. This record belongs to a study of blood T cell repertoires in COVID-19. Looking at the study overall: Italy, Spain and the United States were the sources of the convalescent and acute COVID-19 samples. Sources were T cells, B-cell-depleted T cells, or PBMCs; the material itself was cDNA or gDNA.

The chain couples TRBV7-3 to TRBJ2-1; 9 bases are a match to TRBD1. Sequences were obtained from peripheral blood. The receptor's source is a woman of 80 years or more with acute or convalescent COVID-19. CDR3 coding DNA: TGTGCCAGCAGCTTAACGGGACAGGGAAGCTCCTACAATGAGCAGTTCTTC. This translates into CASSLTGQGSSYNEQFF. The complete variable domain, with remaining parts taken from reference TRBV7-3 and TRBJ2-1, reads GAGVSQTPSNKVTEKGKYVELRCDPISGHTALYWYRQSLGQGPEFLIYFQGTGAADDSGLPNDRFFAVRPEGSVSTLKIQRTERGDSAVYLCASSLTGQGSSYNEQFFGPGTRLTVL.